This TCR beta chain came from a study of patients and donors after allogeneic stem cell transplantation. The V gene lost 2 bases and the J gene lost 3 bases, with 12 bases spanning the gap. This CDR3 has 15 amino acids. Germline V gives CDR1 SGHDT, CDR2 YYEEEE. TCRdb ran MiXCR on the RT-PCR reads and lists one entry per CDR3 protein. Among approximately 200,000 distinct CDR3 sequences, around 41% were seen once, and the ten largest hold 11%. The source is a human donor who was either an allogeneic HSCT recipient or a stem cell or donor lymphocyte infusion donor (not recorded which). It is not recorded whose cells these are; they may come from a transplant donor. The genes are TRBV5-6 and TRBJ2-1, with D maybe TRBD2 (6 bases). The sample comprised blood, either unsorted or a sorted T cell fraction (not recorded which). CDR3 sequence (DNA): TGTGCCAGCAGCTTCCGCGGGGCCTACTACAATGAGCAGTTCTTC. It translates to CASSFRGAYYNEQFF.